A single sample is the source of the 17 T cell receptor beta chains below, sequenced in a study of blood T cell repertoires in COVID-19. Data came from immunoSEQ multiplex PCR; TCRdb stores just in-frame clones and leaves some out. The sample includes approximately 270,000 clones, around nine tenths of them seen just once. The sequenced sample was peripheral blood. These receptors all stem from a man between 18 and 35 years old with active or convalescent COVID-19.

V usage is TRBV7-2 and J usage is TRBJ2-7; TRBD1 aligns across 7 bases. CDR3 length: 15 residues. Germline V CDR1 and CDR2: SGHTA, FQGNSA. V shed 5 bases and J 1 base; nucleotides not matched to a gene: 8. The CDR3: CASSALWDRSYEQYF. The CDR3 bases are TGTGCCAGCAGCGCTCTTTGGGACAGATCCTACGAGCAGTACTTC.

The CDR3 reads CASSAGLGGTDTQYF. The CDR3 DNA follows: TGTGCCAGCAGCGCGGGACTAGGAGGCACAGATACGCAGTATTTT. This rearrangement joins TRBV25-1 to TRBJ2-3, with TRBD2 matching over 8 bases. The junction had 6 bases not matched to a gene; V was cut back by 6 bases and J by 1 base. The CDR3 spans 15 residues. Germline-derived CDR1 and CDR2 are MGHDK and SYGVNS. The full variable domain, its missing parts supplied by reference TRBV25-1 and TRBJ2-3, is EADIYQTPRYLVIGTGKKITLECSQTMGHDKMYWYQQDPGMELHLIHYSYGVNSTEKGDLSSESTVSRIRTEHFPLTLESARPSHTSQYLCASSAGLGGTDTQYFGPGTRLTVL.

The V gene is TRBV4-3, the J gene TRBJ2-1, with TRBD2 identical over 8 bases. In germline, CDR1 is LGHNA, CDR2 YSLEER. The length of the CDR3 is 15 residues. V shed 4 bases, J shed 2 bases, and the junction held 4 bases outside the gene matches. As DNA, the CDR3 is TGCGCCAGCAGCCCCCAAGCGGGGGCCTACAATGAGCAGTTCTTC. This translates into CASSPQAGAYNEQFF.

V is TRBV28 and J is TRBJ1-3, with D unclear. The V and J ends lost 6 bases and 7 bases respectively, with 7 bases between them. The CDR3 spans 11 residues. Germline V gene lookup returns CDR1 MDHEN and CDR2 SYDVKM. CDR3 in DNA: TGTGCCAGCAGGGCGGGGAACACCATATATTTT. The encoded protein is CASRAGNTIYF. Supplemented by reference TRBV28 and TRBJ1-3, the full variable domain reads DVKVTQSSRYLVKRTGEKVFLECVQDMDHENMFWYRQDPGLGLRLIYFSYDVKMKEKGDIPEGYSVSREKKERFSLILESASTNQTSMYLCASRAGNTIYFGEGSWLTVV.

The chain carries TRBV19 and TRBJ2-7; 9 positions match TRBD2. From germline, CDR1 is LNHDA and CDR2 SQIVND (reference sequence). This CDR3 has 14 residues. V dropped 10 bases and J dropped 3; count of bases not matched to a gene: 10. As DNA, the CDR3 is TGTGCCACTTCTCGGAAGCGGGAGGTCTACGAGCAGTACTTC. Protein product: CATSRKREVYEQYF.

The gene calls are TRBV27 and TRBJ2-1; 9 bases map to TRBD2. CDR3 length: 15 amino acids. V was pared by 3 bases and J by 9 bases, with 9 bases of the junction left unmatched. Per germline, CDR1 MNHEY and CDR2 SMNVEV (reference sequence). The CDR3 DNA reads TGTGCCAGCAGTTTTTCGGGACTAGCAGTAGGTGAGCAGTTCTTC. Translation gives CASSFSGLAVGEQFF.

V is TRBV18 and J is TRBJ1-1, with D possibly matching TRBD1 (6 bases). The germline gives CDR1 KGHSH, CDR2 LQKENI. The CDR3 length is 15 residues. V was shortened by 5 bases and J by 5 bases, with 18 bases between the two germline ends. This chain's CDR3 is CASSGGHGSDTEAFF. The CDR3 DNA is TGTGCCAGCTCAGGGGGACACGGGTCGGATACTGAAGCTTTCTTT.

J is TRBJ2-2 and V is TRBV3-1 (or the pseudogene TRBV3-2), with 10 bases fitting TRBD2. The CDR3 is 16 amino acids. V trimming: 1 base; J trimming: 7 bases; junction bases outside the gene matches: 6. Per germline, CDR1 LGHDT and CDR2 YNNKEL (reference sequence). As DNA, the CDR3 is TGTGCCAGCAGCCAAGTCCCAGCGGGAGGGGTCGGGGAGCTGTTTTTT. Translating gives CASSQVPAGGVGELFF.

The gene calls are TRBV30 and TRBJ2-5; 8 nucleotides match TRBD2. J gave up 6 bases and V 1 base, and 4 bases lay outside the gene matches. Germline V gene data show CDR1 as GTSNPN and CDR2 as SVGIG (reference sequence). The CDR3 sequence is 13 residues long. CDR3 coding DNA: TGTGCCTGGAGTGGCGGGGGGAGGCAGACCCAGTACTTC. This gives the protein CAWSGGGRQTQYF.

The genes are TRBV2 and TRBJ1-5; perhaps TRBD1 as D (5 bases). Per the germline V gene, CDR1 is SNHLY and CDR2 is FYNNEI. CDR3 length: 14 amino acids. The ends were cut back, 4 bases at V and 4 bases at J, with 11 bases in the middle. As DNA, the CDR3 is TGTGCCAGCAGTGGCAGGGAAGTTAATCAGCCCCAGCATTTT. Translated: CASSGREVNQPQHF.

This chain joins TRBV7-9 and TRBJ2-1; the match to TRBD2 covers 8 bases. CDR3 size: 17 residues. The junction had 9 bases not matched to a gene; V was cut back by 4 bases and J by 1 base. CDR1 is SEHNR and CDR2 is FQNEAQ in the germline V gene (reference sequence). As DNA, the CDR3 is TGTGCCAGCAGCTGGGACGAAGCGGGAGTATCCTACAATGAGCAGTTCTTC. Its translation: CASSWDEAGVSYNEQFF.

The J gene is TRBJ1-1, the V gene TRBV2; D is unclear. Germline V gives CDR1 SNHLY, CDR2 FYNNEI. Between the trimmed V and J ends, which lost 7 bases and 4 bases, there was a span of 10 bases. The CDR3 consists of 12 residues. CDR3 sequence reads: CASTIELTEAFF. Written as DNA, the CDR3 is TGTGCCAGCACCATCGAACTCACTGAAGCTTTCTTT.

This CDR3 is CASSEAASGSYEQYF. The CDR3 bases are TGTGCCAGCAGTGAAGCAGCTAGCGGGAGCTACGAGCAGTACTTC. V usage is TRBV6-1 and J usage is TRBJ2-7, with 10 bases lining up with TRBD2. The CDR3 has 15 amino acids. Trimming at V came to 0 bases and at J to 3 bases, leaving 2 bases not matched to a gene. The germline gives CDR1 MNHNS, CDR2 SASEGT.

This clone came up once. The V gene is TRBV15, the J gene TRBJ2-1, with TRBD2 matching over 8 bases. CDR3 length: 16 amino acids. The trim removed 1 base at V and 3 bases at J, leaving 5 bases unmatched. Germline V gene sequence: CDR1 LNHNV, CDR2 YYDKDF (reference sequence). This CDR3 reads CATSRGGAGDYNEQFF. Here the CDR3 DNA reads TGTGCCACCAGCAGAGGAGGAGCGGGGGACTACAATGAGCAGTTCTTC.

J is TRBJ2-1 and V is TRBV24-1; 7 nucleotides line up with TRBD1. Germline V gives CDR1 KGHDR, CDR2 SFDVKD. V dropped 3 bases and J dropped 8; count of bases not matched to a gene: 12. The length of the CDR3 is 16 residues. CDR3 loop: CATSDRVDRPIDEQFF. The CDR3 DNA reads as TGTGCCACCAGTGATCGTGTGGACAGGCCGATCGATGAGCAGTTCTTC.

The chain is built from TRBV5-6 and TRBJ2-3; possibly TRBD2 for D (6 bases). CDR3 size: 14 residues. The germline V gene has CDR1 SGHDT and CDR2 YYEEEE. V lost 4 bases and J 6 bases, leaving 15 bases between the germline ends. DNA for the CDR3: TGTGCCAGCAGCCCGGGAGCGGTACTGGATACGCAGTATTTT. The encoded protein is CASSPGAVLDTQYF.

CDR3 region: CASSTHRGLNSPLHF. In DNA, the CDR3 is TGTGCCAGCAGCACACACAGGGGGTTAAATTCACCCCTCCACTTT. This sequence joins TRBV3-1 (or the pseudogene TRBV3-2) and TRBJ1-6; TRBD1 agrees at 8 bases. Trimming removed 5 bases from V and 7 bases from J; junction bases left unmatched: 7. The CDR3 is 15 residues long. Germline V gives CDR1 LGHDT, CDR2 YNNKEL (reference sequence).